Listed below are T cell receptor beta chains from one sample, sequenced in a study of shared clonotypes between healthy human individuals. The assay was immunoSEQ multiplex PCR, and TCRdb's table has in-frame clones only and misses some. The table shows millions of clones, with 90% to 95% occurring only once. The sequenced sample was naive CD4+ T cells sorted from blood. The receptors derive from a man aged 18-30 years in good health. Each CDR3 is given with its conserved first and last residue. Each record gives: V gene, J gene, CDR3 length, CDR3 protein.

TRBV2	TRBJ1-2	12	CARGSQGYGYTF
TRBV5-1	TRBJ2-7	14	CASTTGTSSAEQYF
TRBV6-1	TRBJ1-2	15	CASLGRRLDSYGYTF
TRBV7-8	TRBJ2-2	13	CASSLRATGELFF
TRBV5-1	TRBJ2-1	14	CASRTSGSNDEQFF
TRBV11-3	TRBJ1-1	15	CASSSSPDRTNEAFF
TRBV15	TRBJ2-1	15	CATSRDQARPGEQFF
TRBV27	TRBJ1-1	11	CASSLGGKAFF
TRBV6-1	TRBJ2-7	14	CASSEGGSSYEQYF
TRBV6-5	TRBJ1-6	14	CASTPGTGISPLHF
TRBV7-2	TRBJ2-2	15	CASSLDGGHTGELFF
TRBV5-1	TRBJ2-3	17	CASSPLVGARSTDTQYF
TRBV19	TRBJ1-5	14	CASSIDPRNQPQHF
TRBV25-1	TRBJ2-3	13	CASSEASTDTQYF
TRBV5-8	TRBJ1-2	14	CASSFRTGWYGYTF
TRBV6-5	TRBJ1-2	14	CASSYLQGGEGYTF
TRBV10-3	TRBJ1-1	16	CAISESRRTANTEAFF
TRBV11-3	TRBJ2-7	16	CASSEGTTGTGEEQYF
TRBV7-9	TRBJ2-3	16	CASSLGGMLGEDTQYF
TRBV15	TRBJ1-1	19	CATSRDLPGQVMLNTEAFF
TRBV5-1	TRBJ2-6	18	CASSPQTATASGANVLTF
TRBV4-1	TRBJ2-7	19	CASSQKGIAGGLGNYEQYF
TRBV18	TRBJ1-6	16	CASSPPGTGYNSPLHF
TRBV10-3	TRBJ1-1	14	CATGTGVLDTEAFF
TRBV7-2	TRBJ2-2	19	CASSPDPQGRFELTGELFF
TRBV7-3	TRBJ2-2	14	CASSNLQGNGELFF
TRBV6-4	TRBJ2-3	13	CASSDQAGDTQYF
TRBV11-2	TRBJ1-2	14	CASSSLGNNYGYTF
TRBV5-1	TRBJ2-5	13	CASSLAGGETQYF
TRBV7-2	TRBJ1-2	14	CASSLTGTSFGYTF
TRBV28	TRBJ1-5	16	CASSLPGQGRNQPQHF
TRBV6-5	TRBJ2-1	15	CASRGQASSYNEQFF
TRBV10-3	TRBJ2-3	13	CASRRGLVDTQYF